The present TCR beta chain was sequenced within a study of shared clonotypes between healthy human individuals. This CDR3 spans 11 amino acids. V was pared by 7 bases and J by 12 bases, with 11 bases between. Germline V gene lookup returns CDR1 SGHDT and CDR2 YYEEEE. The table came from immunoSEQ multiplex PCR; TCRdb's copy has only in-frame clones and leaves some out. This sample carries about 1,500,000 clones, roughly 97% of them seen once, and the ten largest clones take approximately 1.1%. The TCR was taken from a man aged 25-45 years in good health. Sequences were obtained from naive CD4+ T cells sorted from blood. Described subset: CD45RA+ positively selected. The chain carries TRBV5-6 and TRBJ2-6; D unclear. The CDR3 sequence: CASSRALVLTF. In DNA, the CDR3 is TGTGCCAGCTCCCGGGCCCTCGTCCTGACTTTC.